This T cell receptor beta chain was profiled in a study of CD4 T cells in relation to SARS-CoV-2 and coronaviruses. Study-level background: ViraFEST: approximately 10-day antigen culture of PBMCs, then TCR beta CDR3 sequencing. Study-wide results and caveats: Monoreactive clones expanded significantly more to SARS-CoV-2 than crossreactive clones did.

Comments on this clone: The target antigen is unknown.

Some clones are missing from TCRdb's copy, which holds only in-frame ones; the method was immunoSEQ multiplex PCR. The sample shows about 36,000 clones, around 85% of them seen only once. The germline CDR1 and CDR2 sequences are GTSNPN and SVGIG (reference sequence). This CDR3 spans 15 amino acids. The germline V and J ends were trimmed by 5 bases and 0 bases, with 14 bases remaining between them. 90,000 to 100,000 naive or memory CD4+ cells were cultured with CEF peptides for approximately eleven days. The clonotype was recovered from an adult with COVID-19. Specimen: naive CD4+ T cells from PBMCs, cultured in vitro. Described subset: naive CD4+ T cells isolated by negative enrichment. V gene TRBV30 combines with J gene TRBJ2-4; D call uncertain. DNA of the CDR3: TGTGCCTGGTCTAAGTTTAATCTAGCCAAAAACATTCAGTACTTC. Translated: CAWSKFNLAKNIQYF.